The clone carrying this TCR beta chain has just a few counts. Authors' methods: By means of reference gene primer amplification, nucleated cell counts were estimated. The protocol was immunoSEQ multiplex PCR, while the TCRdb copy is restricted to in-frame clones and leaves out a portion. For V, J and clone size, that table is used; D and trimming come from the DNA. The repertoire has 100,000 or so clones, about 89% of them found once; the top ten carry about 0.89%. The record originates from a study of blood T cell repertoires in COVID-19. Overall study context: PBMCs, B-cell-depleted T cells, or T cells were the source of the cDNA or gDNA that made up the material.

V lost 1 base, J lost 6 bases, and 16 bases stayed unmatched. Germline loops: CDR1 SGHRS, CDR2 YFSETQ. This CDR3 is built from 19 residues. The sequencing sample was made of peripheral blood. The TCR originated in a man aged 55 to 69 with acute or convalescent COVID-19. The V gene is TRBV5-1, the J gene TRBJ1-2; TRBD1 matches at 12 bases. Here the CDR3 DNA reads TGCGCCAGCAGCTTGACCCTGGGGACAGGGGGCTCCCGGACGAATGGCTACACCTTC. It is translated as CASSLTLGTGGSRTNGYTF.